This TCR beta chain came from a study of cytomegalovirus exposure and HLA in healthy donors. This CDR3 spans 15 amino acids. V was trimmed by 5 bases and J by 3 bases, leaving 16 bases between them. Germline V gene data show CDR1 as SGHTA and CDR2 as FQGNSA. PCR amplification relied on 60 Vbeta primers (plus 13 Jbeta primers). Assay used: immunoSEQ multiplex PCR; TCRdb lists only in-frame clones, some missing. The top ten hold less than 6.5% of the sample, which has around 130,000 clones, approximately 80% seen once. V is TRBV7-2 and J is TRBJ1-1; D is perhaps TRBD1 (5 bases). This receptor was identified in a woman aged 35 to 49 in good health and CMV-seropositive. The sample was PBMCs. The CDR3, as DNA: TGTGCCAGCAGCCTCATGGGGGGGACCTACACTGAAGCTTTCTTT. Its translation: CASSLMGGTYTEAFF. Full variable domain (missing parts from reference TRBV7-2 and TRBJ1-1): GAGVSQSPSNKVTEKGKDVELRCDPISGHTALYWYRQSLGQGLEFLIYFQGNSAPDKSGLPSDRFSAERTGGSVSTLTIQRTQQEDSAVYLCASSLMGGTYTEAFFGQGTRLTVV.